A single sample gave rise to the 14 T cell receptor beta chains below, sequenced in a study of regulatory T cells in long-lasting Graves disease. Arm-PCR of CDR3 regions with iRepertoire HTBI primers generated TCR beta libraries. One entry per CDR3 protein, called by TCRdb with MiXCR from the multiplex PCR reads. The top ten clones hold about 40% of a sample with 700,000 or so distinct CDR3 sequences, around 30% of them seen once. The time point is: persistent/refractory GD, antithyroid drugs over 5 years with positive TRAb. Researchers made the TCR library from RNA that was extracted from PBMCs. The sequenced sample was peripheral blood mononuclear cells (PBMCs), obtained when the disease was refractory, from a patient treated with antithyroid drugs. The receptors shown here come from a female donor with Graves disease.

V gene TRBV19 combines with J gene TRBJ2-4; tentative D call: TRBD2 (6 bases). Germline lookup yields CDR1 LNHDA and CDR2 SQIVND (reference sequence). The CDR3 spans 15 residues. V was shortened by 3 bases and J by 2 bases, with 11 bases between the two germline ends. The CDR3 DNA is TGTGCCAGTAGTATCCAAGGAGGGCCCAAAAACATTCAGTACTTC. Protein: CASSIQGGPKNIQYF.

This clonotype was observed many times. The gene calls are TRBV28 and TRBJ1-5; 7 bases map to TRBD1. In germline, CDR1 is MDHEN, CDR2 SYDVKM. Losses at the gene ends were 3 bases for V and 3 bases for J; bases not matched to a gene: 5. This CDR3 is 15 amino acids long. The CDR3 loop reads CASSLLTGSNQPQHF. The CDR3 DNA is TGTGCCAGCAGTTTGCTGACAGGGTCCAATCAGCCCCAGCATTTT. Drawing the rest from reference TRBV28 and TRBJ1-5, the complete variable domain is DVKVTQSSRYLVKRTGEKVFLECVQDMDHENMFWYRQDPGLGLRLIYFSYDVKMKEKGDIPEGYSVSREKKERFSLILESASTNQTSMYLCASSLLTGSNQPQHFGDGTRLSIL.

At least ten counts were recorded for this clonotype. The genes are TRBV12-3 or TRBV12-4 and TRBJ1-2, with TRBD1 matching 7 bases. The CDR3 has 14 residues. The trim removed 5 bases at V and 4 bases at J, leaving 7 bases unmatched. CDR3 DNA sequence: TGTGCCAGCAGTCCTAGACAGGGATTCTATGGCTACACCTTC. Its protein product is CASSPRQGFYGYTF.

This clonotype has only a few counts. The V gene is TRBV2, the J gene TRBJ2-1; the D gene is possibly TRBD2 (6 bases). The ends were cut back, 3 bases at V and 1 base at J, with 10 bases in the middle. The germline V gene has CDR1 SNHLY and CDR2 FYNNEI. CDR3 length: 15 residues. The CDR3: CASSDLSGSYNEQFF. In DNA, the CDR3 is TGTGCCAGCAGTGATCTTAGCGGTTCCTACAATGAGCAGTTCTTC.

This clonotype was counted once. The V call is TRBV6-2 or TRBV6-3, the J call TRBJ2-7; TRBD1 or TRBD2 may be the D gene (5 bases each). The CDR3 has 17 residues. V lost 0 bases to trimming and J lost 3 bases, with 18 bases between them. Looked up from germline, CDR1 is MNHEY and CDR2 is SVGEGT. CDR3: CASSYSGDRASSYEQYF. The CDR3 nucleotides are TGTGCCAGCAGTTACTCGGGGGACCGGGCCAGTAGCTACGAGCAGTACTTC.

The chain joins TRBV7-2 to TRBJ1-2; no clear D. This CDR3 spans 15 amino acids. The germline V gene encodes CDR1 SGHTA and CDR2 FQGNSA. The germline V and J ends were trimmed by 3 bases and 0 bases, with 11 bases remaining between them. CDR3 coding DNA: TGTGCCAGCAGCTTGTCCGGGAAGACTAACTATGGCTACACCTTC. It encodes CASSLSGKTNYGYTF.

The chain carries TRBV20-1 and TRBJ2-1; TRBD2 might be the D (5 bases). Germline CDR1 is DFQATT and CDR2 is SNEGSKA (reference sequence). The CDR3 totals 18 residues. The germline V and J ends were trimmed by 0 bases and 6 bases, with 24 bases remaining between them. The CDR3 loop reads CSARDRSSARSVANEQFF. The CDR3 nucleotides are TGCAGTGCTAGAGATCGGAGTAGCGCGCGATCTGTAGCCAATGAGCAGTTCTTC.

The V and J genes are TRBV7-9 and TRBJ1-4; D is possibly TRBD1 (6 bases). This CDR3 is 16 amino acids long. V lost 5 bases to trimming and J lost 0 bases, with 13 bases between them. Germline CDR1 SEHNR, CDR2 FQNEAQ (reference sequence). The CDR3 here is CASSLDRRATNEKLFF. DNA for the CDR3: TGTGCCAGCAGCCTCGACAGGAGAGCAACTAATGAAAAACTGTTTTTT.

Comments on this clonotype: An end of the junction does not agree with germline; a read error may underlie this. This chain joins TRBV28 and TRBJ2-7; 10 nucleotides line up with TRBD1. The CDR3 loop spans 15 amino acids. CDR1 MDHEN and CDR2 SYDVKM come from the germline V gene. CDR3 DNA sequence: TGTGCCAGCCGTGGTACGGGACAGGGGTCCTACGAGCAGCACTTC. Its translation: CASRGTGQGSYEQHF.

The chain combines TRBV11-2 with TRBJ1-2; no clear D gene. Germline V CDR1 and CDR2: SGHAT, FQNNGV. V lost 3 bases and J 1 base, leaving 9 bases between the germline ends. The CDR3 extends over 14 amino acids. The CDR3 DNA is TGTGCCAGCAGCTTTTCTCGGGGTAACTATGGCTACACCTTC. It encodes CASSFSRGNYGYTF.

This rearrangement joins TRBV5-1 to TRBJ1-1; weak D call: TRBD1 (6 bases). Per germline, CDR1 SGHRS and CDR2 YFSETQ. V gave up 2 bases and J gave up 6 bases, with 11 bases separating them. The CDR3 has 13 residues. The CDR3 sequence: CASSLTGNPEAFF. In DNA, the CDR3 is TGCGCCAGCAGCTTAACAGGGAATCCTGAAGCTTTCTTT.

The chain combines TRBV5-4 with TRBJ2-4; D might be TRBD1 or TRBD2, each matching 6 bases. The CDR3 has 18 amino acids. Trimming shortened V by 4 bases and J by 0 bases, and 20 bases separated the two germline ends. CDR1 and CDR2 from the germline V gene are SGHNT and YYREEE (reference sequence). The CDR3, as DNA: TGTGCCAGCAGCAACCGCCGGGGGCTCGAATTAGCCAAAAACATTCAGTACTTC. Amino acids: CASSNRRGLELAKNIQYF.

Ten or more counts support this clonotype. J is TRBJ1-4 and V is TRBV3-1; 7 nucleotides agree with TRBD1. Germline V gene data show CDR1 as LGHDT and CDR2 as YNNKEL (reference sequence). V lost 3 bases, J lost 3 bases, and 13 bases stayed unmatched. CDR3 length: 18 amino acids. CDR3 amino acids: CASSHPNRQGPSNEKLFF. In DNA form, the CDR3 reads TGTGCCAGCAGCCACCCCAATCGACAGGGACCATCTAATGAAAAACTGTTTTTT.

This clonotype occurred a few times. The V gene is TRBV30, the J gene TRBJ1-2; 7 nucleotides match TRBD1. The CDR3 contains 13 residues. The V gene's germline CDR1 is GTSNPN and CDR2 SVGIG (reference sequence). The ends lost 3 bases at V and 8 bases at J; junction bases unmatched: 9. The CDR3 loop reads CAWRSWDSQGYTF. DNA for the CDR3: TGTGCCTGGAGATCGTGGGACAGTCAAGGCTACACCTTC.